The T cell receptor (beta chain) described here comes from a study of tumor-infiltrating lymphocytes in glioblastoma multiforme. For this clonotype: Its antigen is not known.

Findings and caveats of the study: The TCR and somatic mutation analysis included just one glioblastoma patient. RNA-based TCR sequencing may distort clone frequencies, since cells carry unequal TCR transcript numbers. The T cells in this sample were not sorted into functional subsets.

The CDR3 runs 17 residues. The V gene end was trimmed by 1 base and the J gene end by 3 bases; junction bases not matched to a gene: 8. CDR1 is MNHEY, CDR2 SVGEGT, per germline. TCRB libraries came from RNA via three nested multiplex PCR rounds. TCRdb redid the calling of the multiplex PCR reads with MiXCR, one entry per CDR3 protein. The table has 15,000 to 25,000 distinct CDR3 sequences, 65% to 80% seen once. The TCR originated in a male donor with glioblastoma. This chain uses TRBV6-2 or TRBV6-3 with TRBJ2-5, with TRBD1 identical over 10 bases. The sequenced sample was peripheral blood. The CDR3 DNA reads TGTGCCAGCAGTTACTTACAGACAGGGGGCCTCGAAGAGACCCAGTACTTC. It is translated as CASSYLQTGGLEETQYF.